Presented here are 8 T cell receptor beta chains from one specimen sequenced in a study of T cell repertoires in cytomegalovirus infection. These receptors have no known antigen. TCRdb processed the reads anew with MiXCR; each CDR3 protein has one entry. In the table there are some 920,000 distinct CDR3 sequences, less than 40% of which are singletons. The sample in question was cultured CD8+ T cells from PBMCs, obtained from culture after CMV antigen stimulation. These receptors originate from a human donor in good health (CMV status not recorded). Some clones in this sample may be carry-over from other donors' samples.

This clonotype turned up a few times. The rearrangement links TRBV6-6 to TRBJ1-1; D unresolved. CDR1 is MNHNY, CDR2 SVGAGI, per germline (reference sequence). The V gene lost 10 bases and the J gene lost 5 bases, with 11 bases spanning the gap. The CDR3 is 11 residues long. CDR3 in DNA: TGTGCCACCCTTATTGGAACTGAAGCTTTCTTT. The encoded protein is CATLIGTEAFF.

CDR3: CASSRGYAEQYF. The CDR3 nucleotides are TGTGCCAGCAGCCGGGGGTATGCGGAGCAGTACTTC. The chain joins TRBV7-9 to TRBJ2-7; TRBD2 might be the D (6 bases). Trimming removed 5 bases at V and 7 bases at J, with 12 bases between. From germline, CDR1 is SEHNR and CDR2 FQNEAQ (reference sequence). The CDR3 is 12 amino acids.

This clonotype has just a few counts. This chain joins TRBV5-4 and TRBJ2-7; TRBD1 agrees at 8 bases. In germline, CDR1 is SGHNT, CDR2 YYREEE (reference sequence). Trimming at V came to 5 bases and at J to 5 bases, leaving 9 bases not matched to a gene. CDR3 length: 14 amino acids. CDR3 DNA sequence: TGTGCCAGCAGTCCGGACAGGGATGAGGACGAGCAGTACTTC. Translating it yields CASSPDRDEDEQYF.

This clonotype was detected only a few times. The J gene is TRBJ1-1, the V gene TRBV7-9; D is uncertain. The germline V and J ends were trimmed by 5 bases and 11 bases, with 15 bases remaining between them. The germline V gene encodes CDR1 SEHNR and CDR2 FQNEAQ (reference sequence). The CDR3 contains 12 residues. The CDR3 reads CASSPDGGGAFF. The CDR3, as DNA: TGTGCCAGCAGCCCGGACGGAGGCGGCGCTTTCTTT.

The chain recombines TRBV3-1 with TRBJ2-5; the match to TRBD2 covers 16 bases. The CDR3 extends over 19 amino acids. V dropped 3 bases and J dropped 4; count of bases not matched to a gene: 11. CDR1 and CDR2 (germline): LGHDT, YNNKEL (reference sequence). CDR3 loop: CASSHQPGLAGGPGETQYF. CDR3 sequence (DNA): TGTGCCAGCAGCCATCAACCGGGACTAGCGGGGGGGCCGGGAGAGACCCAGTACTTC.

This clonotype was counted once. This chain connects TRBV2 to TRBJ2-1; TRBD1 aligns across 7 bases. The germline V gene has CDR1 SNHLY and CDR2 FYNNEI. There are 18 residues in the CDR3. J gave up 0 bases and V 6 bases, and 14 bases lay outside the gene matches. The CDR3 nucleotides read TGTGCCAGCAGGGGGCCTCGCGACAGGGATAACTCCTACAATGAGCAGTTCTTC. It encodes CASRGPRDRDNSYNEQFF.

This clonotype was seen at least ten times. The V gene is TRBV7-9, the J gene TRBJ2-3; possible D gene TRBD2, 6 bases. This CDR3 is 16 amino acids long. CDR1 is SEHNR, CDR2 FQNEAQ, per germline (reference sequence). V gave up 5 bases and J gave up 0 bases, with 15 bases separating them. This CDR3 is CASSPWGEDSTDTQYF. In nucleotides, the CDR3 is TGTGCCAGCAGCCCCTGGGGGGAGGACAGCACAGATACGCAGTATTTT.

J is TRBJ1-1 and V is TRBV12-3 or TRBV12-4, with D perhaps matching TRBD1 (6 bases). The CDR3 spans 16 residues. Between the trimmed V and J ends, which lost 3 bases and 3 bases, there was a span of 17 bases. The CDR3 DNA is TGTGCCAGCAGTTTTGACAGTAGGGGGGGGGACACTGAAGCTTTCTTT. As protein: CASSFDSRGGDTEAFF.